This TCR beta chain came from a study of T cell repertoires in cytomegalovirus infection. TCRdb redid the calling of the reads with MiXCR, one entry per CDR3 protein. The table has some 120,000 distinct CDR3 sequences, roughly 9.1% seen once. This clonotype was seen many times. The antigen remains unidentified. Germline loops: CDR1 SGHVS, CDR2 FQNEAQ. With V trimmed by 5 bases and J by 0 bases, 8 bases remained unmatched. CDR3 length: 16 amino acids. This receptor was identified in a human donor in good health (CMV status not recorded). Some clones in this sample may be carry-over from other donors' samples. The sequenced sample was PBMCs, sequenced either directly or after in vitro stimulation (not recorded which). This chain connects TRBV7-8 to TRBJ2-7, with 9 bases fitting TRBD1. The CDR3 here is CASSVAGTGSSYEQYF. CDR3 in DNA: TGTGCCAGCAGCGTCGCAGGGACAGGGAGCTCCTACGAGCAGTACTTC.